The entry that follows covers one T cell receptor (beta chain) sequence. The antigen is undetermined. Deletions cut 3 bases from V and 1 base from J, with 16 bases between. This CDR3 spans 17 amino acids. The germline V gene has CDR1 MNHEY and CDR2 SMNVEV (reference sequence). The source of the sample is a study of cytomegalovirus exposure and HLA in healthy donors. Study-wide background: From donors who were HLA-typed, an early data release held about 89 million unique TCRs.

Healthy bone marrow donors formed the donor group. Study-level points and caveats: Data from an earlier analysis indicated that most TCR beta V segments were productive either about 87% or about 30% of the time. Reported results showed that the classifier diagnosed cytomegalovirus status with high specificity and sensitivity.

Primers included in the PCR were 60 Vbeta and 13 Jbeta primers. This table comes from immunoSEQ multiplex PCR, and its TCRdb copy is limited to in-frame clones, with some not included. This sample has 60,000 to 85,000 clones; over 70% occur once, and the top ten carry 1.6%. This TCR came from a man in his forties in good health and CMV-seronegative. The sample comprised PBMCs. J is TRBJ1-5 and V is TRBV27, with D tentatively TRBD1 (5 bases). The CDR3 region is CASSFARGSPSNQPQHF. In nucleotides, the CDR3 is TGTGCCAGCAGTTTTGCAAGGGGCAGCCCCAGCAATCAGCCCCAGCATTTT.